The TCR beta chain described here comes from a study of neurological immune-mediated disorders. The CDR3 loop spans 13 amino acids. The V end lost 3 bases, the J end lost 5 bases, and 8 bases lay between the germline ends. From germline, CDR1 is MDHEN and CDR2 SYDVKM. The table lists this clonotype with many counts. 5'RACE generated cDNA with 10-nucleotide random UMIs. MiXCR, run by TCRdb on the 5' RACE reads, gives a single entry per CDR3 protein. The sample carries 20,000 or so distinct CDR3 sequences, approximately 12% recorded once. The sorted libraries involved the use of around 1 million CD4+ or CD8+ T cells.

The V call is TRBV28, the J call TRBJ1-5; D gene unclear. The clonotype originates from a woman between 45 and 65 years old in good health. Sequenced material: CD8+ T cells from blood. The CDR3 nucleotides read TGTGCCAGCAGTTTTCGCCGGGATCAGCCCCAGCATTTT. Its translation is CASSFRRDQPQHF.